These 31 T cell receptor beta chains share one sample of origin, sequenced in a study of cytomegalovirus exposure and HLA in healthy donors. The PCR had 60 Vbeta and 13 Jbeta primers. TCRdb's copy holds only in-frame clones and misses some; the assay was immunoSEQ multiplex PCR. Altogether a few hundred thousand clones are present, 77% being singletons, with the ten largest covering 2.7%. The sequenced material came from PBMCs. The receptors originated from a woman aged 55 to 70 in good health and CMV-seropositive.

This clone has a handful of counts. The same CDR3 also results from other DNA sequences found in this sample. The V and J genes are TRBV19 and TRBJ2-2, with D perhaps matching TRBD1 (5 bases). The CDR3 extends over 14 amino acids. Germline CDR1 LNHDA, CDR2 SQIVND (reference sequence). V was trimmed by 3 bases and J by 4 bases, leaving 9 bases between them. CDR3 sequence: CASSIQGATGELFF. CDR3 DNA: TGTGCCAGTAGTATCCAGGGTGCCACCGGGGAGCTGTTTTTT.

This chain joins TRBV19 and TRBJ1-3; 9 positions match TRBD1. With V trimmed by 7 bases and J by 0 bases, 4 bases remained unmatched. This CDR3 has 15 amino acids. CDR1 is LNHDA and CDR2 is SQIVND in the germline V gene (reference sequence). The CDR3: CASIPTGGSGNTIYF. DNA for the CDR3: TGTGCCAGTATACCGACAGGGGGCTCTGGAAACACCATATATTTT. Full variable domain (outside the CDR3, taken from reference TRBV19 and TRBJ1-3): DGGITQSPKYLFRKEGQNVTLSCEQNLNHDAMYWYRQDPGQGLRLIYYSQIVNDFQKGDIAEGYSVSREKKESFPLTVTSAQKNPTAFYLCASIPTGGSGNTIYFGEGSWLTVV.

CDR3 residues: CASSYAGPRSSPLHF. CDR3 DNA: TGTGCCAGCAGTTACGCGGGGCCCCGGAGTTCACCCCTCCACTTT. The rearrangement joins TRBV6-5 to TRBJ1-6; tentative D call: TRBD1 (5 bases). The CDR3 runs to 15 residues. The V gene lost 2 bases and the J gene lost 9 bases, with 14 bases spanning the gap. CDR1 MNHEY and CDR2 SVGAGI come from the germline V gene.

This clone was counted a few times. The chain carries TRBV6-1 and TRBJ2-7; 7 bases are shared with TRBD1. The V segment lost 6 bases and the J segment 3 bases; nucleotides outside the gene matches: 8. The germline V gene has CDR1 MNHNS and CDR2 SASEGT. The CDR3 is 14 amino acids. CDR3 sequence (DNA): TGTGCCAGCAGCCGGGACAGCAAACTCTACGAGCAGTACTTC. Amino acids: CASSRDSKLYEQYF.

CDR3 bases: TGTGCCAGCAGTATGAACAGAAATCAAGAGACCCAGTACTTC. It codes for CASSMNRNQETQYF. The genes are TRBV27 and TRBJ2-5; D is undetermined. Germline V gene sequence: CDR1 MNHEY, CDR2 SMNVEV (reference sequence). The CDR3 runs to 14 residues. Trimming cost V 5 bases and J 2 bases, with 12 bases left between them.

This chain uses TRBV2 with TRBJ1-6, with D possibly TRBD1 on 6 matching bases. Germline loops: CDR1 SNHLY, CDR2 FYNNEI. CDR3 length equals 15 residues. Trimming pared 7 bases from V and 7 bases from J, leaving 17 bases between. DNA for the CDR3: TGTGCCAGCACCGTCTCCGGACAGCCAAATTCACCCCTCCACTTT. Its translation: CASTVSGQPNSPLHF.

The chain joins TRBV5-1 to TRBJ2-4; 9 bases line up with TRBD1. The germline gives CDR1 SGHRS, CDR2 YFSETQ. The V segment lost 0 bases and the J segment 9 bases; nucleotides outside the gene matches: 7. The CDR3 runs to 15 residues. CDR3 amino acids: CASSLAGQGYSIQYF. CDR3 bases: TGCGCCAGCAGCTTGGCCGGACAGGGGTACAGCATTCAGTACTTC.

The CDR3 loop is CASSQEGGPDTQYF. The CDR3 bases are TGTGCCAGCAGCCAAGAAGGGGGCCCAGATACGCAGTATTTT. V gene TRBV4-2 combines with J gene TRBJ2-3, with TRBD1 matching 7 bases. Trimming cost V 0 bases and J 4 bases; bases outside gene matches: 1. Germline V CDR1 and CDR2: LGHNA, YNFKEQ. This CDR3 is 14 amino acids long.

The V gene is TRBV4-1, the J gene TRBJ2-7; 10 positions agree with TRBD1. CDR3 length equals 16 residues. With 2 bases clipped from V and 5 bases from J, the junction kept 9 bases outside the gene matches. The V gene's germline CDR1 is MGHRA and CDR2 YSYEKL. The CDR3: CASSQSAGTGVNEQYF. The CDR3, as DNA: TGCGCCAGCAGCCAATCCGCCGGGACAGGGGTGAACGAGCAGTACTTC.

The chain recombines TRBV28 with TRBJ2-6; D possibly corresponds to TRBD1 (5 bases). The ends were cut back, 8 bases at V and 4 bases at J, with 15 bases in the middle. This CDR3 spans 15 amino acids. In germline, CDR1 is MDHEN, CDR2 SYDVKM. The CDR3 is CASGAGSAGANVLTF. For the CDR3, the DNA is TGTGCCAGCGGGGCAGGGTCAGCCGGGGCCAACGTCCTGACTTTC.

The chain uses TRBV4-2 and TRBJ1-2; D might be TRBD1 (5 bases). There are 14 residues in the CDR3. In germline, CDR1 is LGHNA, CDR2 YNFKEQ. Trimming cost V 0 bases and J 8 bases, with 13 bases left between them. The CDR3 bases are TGTGCCAGCAGCCAAGATTGGGGCAATGAAGGCTACACCTTC. Amino acid sequence: CASSQDWGNEGYTF.

This clone was seen a few times. This chain joins TRBV9 and TRBJ1-1; D ambiguous. The CDR3 is 12 residues long. Germline lookup yields CDR1 SGDLS and CDR2 YYNGEE. V was shortened by 0 bases and J by 8 bases, with 8 bases between the two germline ends. The CDR3 spells CASSVDLREAFF. The CDR3 DNA follows: TGTGCCAGCAGCGTAGATCTGAGGGAAGCTTTCTTT.

The chain recombines TRBV7-3 with TRBJ1-5, with D possibly being TRBD1 (5 bases). Germline lookup yields CDR1 SGHTA and CDR2 FQGTGA. Trimming stripped 3 bases from V and 5 bases from J, with 8 bases between. CDR3 length equals 13 residues. This CDR3 reads CASSFARDQPQHF. The CDR3 DNA reads TGTGCCAGCAGCTTCGCCAGGGATCAGCCCCAGCATTTT.

The CDR3 DNA reads as TGTGCCTGGGGGGCGGTGGGCAGGGCACCCTACGAGCAGTACTTC. Its translation: CAWGAVGRAPYEQYF. The chain is built from TRBV30 and TRBJ2-7; tentatively, D is TRBD1 (5 bases). Trimming cost V 5 bases and J 2 bases, with 19 bases left between them. This CDR3 has 15 amino acids. The germline gives CDR1 GTSNPN, CDR2 SVGIG (reference sequence).

V gene TRBV10-3 combines with J gene TRBJ1-2; 9 nucleotides match TRBD1. V shed 7 bases and J 5 bases; nucleotides not matched to a gene: 5. The CDR3 length is 13 residues. Germline values: CDR1 ENHRY, CDR2 SYGVKD. The CDR3 DNA sequence: TGTGCCATCATGGGACAGGGTTTTTATGGCTACACCTTC. Amino acid sequence: CAIMGQGFYGYTF.

The rearrangement uses TRBV5-1 and TRBJ2-5; the match to TRBD2 covers 7 bases. CDR3 size: 16 residues. Germline V gives CDR1 SGHRS, CDR2 YFSETQ. The junction had 13 bases not matched to a gene; V was cut back by 4 bases and J by 4 bases. The CDR3 sequence: CASSQDGGRASETQYF. The CDR3 region has the DNA TGCGCCAGCAGCCAGGACGGCGGGAGAGCCTCAGAGACCCAGTACTTC.

As DNA, the CDR3 is TGCAGCGTTGGTCTGGTTCGAGGCAATGAGCAGTTCTTC. Translated, it gives CSVGLVRGNEQFF. The chain employs TRBV29-1 and TRBJ2-1; D uncertain. Germline CDR1 and CDR2: SQVTM and ANQGSEA. The CDR3 has 13 residues. V lost 4 bases and J lost 6, with 13 bases in between.

In its sample, this clone was seen a few times. In DNA form, the CDR3 reads TGCGCCAGCTACAACGACAGGGACGGCTACACCTTC. Protein: CASYNDRDGYTF. The chain couples TRBV5-1 to TRBJ1-2; TRBD1 matches at 7 bases. V lost 7 bases, J lost 8 bases, and 8 bases stayed unmatched. Germline V gene sequence: CDR1 SGHRS, CDR2 YFSETQ. The CDR3 extends over 12 amino acids.

CDR3 nucleotides: TGTGCCAGCAGAACAGGACACGAGCAGTACTTC. It translates to CASRTGHEQYF. J is TRBJ2-7 and V is TRBV27, with a tentative D call TRBD1 (5 bases). V was pared by 6 bases and J by 5 bases, with 8 bases between. Germline V CDR1 and CDR2: MNHEY, SMNVEV (reference sequence). The CDR3 is made up of 11 amino acids.

This chain joins TRBV9 and TRBJ2-7, with 7 nucleotides matching TRBD2. V gave up 3 bases and J gave up 8 bases; unmatched junction bases: 11. Germline CDR1 and CDR2: SGDLS and YYNGEE. The CDR3 loop spans 14 amino acids. CDR3: CASSAETGGTKQYF. In DNA, the CDR3 is TGTGCCAGCAGCGCTGAGACGGGGGGAACGAAGCAGTACTTC.

This clone was seen once. The V and J genes are TRBV4-2 and TRBJ2-1; maybe TRBD2 (7 bases). This CDR3 comprises 20 residues. Trimming took 0 bases from V and 3 from J, leaving 24 bases between them. CDR1 is LGHNA, CDR2 YNFKEQ, per germline. The CDR3 protein is CASSQERGGRVPGGYNEQFF. In DNA, the CDR3 is TGTGCCAGCAGCCAAGAGAGGGGGGGTCGGGTACCGGGGGGCTACAATGAGCAGTTCTTC.

This clone was seen only once. V is TRBV4-3 and J is TRBJ1-5; 9 nucleotides align to TRBD1. Germline CDR1 LGHNA, CDR2 YSLEER. This CDR3 comprises 17 residues. After removal of 0 bases from V and 5 bases from J, the junction contained 8 bases not matched to a gene. The CDR3 bases are TGCGCCAGCAGCCAAGATGCCCTACAGGGGGCTTATCAGCCCCAGCATTTT. Its translation is CASSQDALQGAYQPQHF.

The chain uses TRBV6-6 and TRBJ2-7, with D tentatively TRBD1 (6 bases). The germline V gene has CDR1 MNHNY and CDR2 SVGAGI (reference sequence). This CDR3 is built from 12 residues. Trimming shortened V by 4 bases and J by 4 bases, and 8 bases separated the two germline ends. The CDR3 loop reads CASSSQGYEQYF. The CDR3 DNA follows: TGTGCCAGCAGTTCACAGGGATACGAGCAGTACTTC.

This clone was seen only a few times. This chain connects TRBV11-2 to TRBJ2-7; TRBD2 matches at 12 bases. Germline CDR1 is SGHAT and CDR2 is FQNNGV. The CDR3 covers 17 residues. With 4 bases clipped from V and 3 bases from J, the junction kept 10 bases outside the gene matches. The CDR3 sequence: CASSSPRLAGVLYEQYF. The CDR3 region has the DNA TGTGCCAGCAGCTCCCCCAGACTAGCGGGAGTGCTCTACGAGCAGTACTTC. The complete variable domain, with remaining parts taken from reference TRBV11-2 and TRBJ2-7, reads EAGVAQSPRYKIIEKRQSVAFWCNPISGHATLYWYQQILGQGPKLLIQFQNNGVVDDSQLPKDRFSAERLKGVDSTLKIQPAKLEDSAVYLCASSSPRLAGVLYEQYFGPGTRLTVT.

V and J are TRBV18 and TRBJ2-7, with D hard to call. V was clipped by 3 bases and J by 3 bases, with 9 bases between them. CDR1 KGHSH and CDR2 LQKENI come from the germline V gene. The CDR3 consists of 13 residues. This CDR3 reads CASSPASDYEQYF. As DNA, the CDR3 is TGTGCCAGCTCACCGGCTAGTGACTACGAGCAGTACTTC.

Here the CDR3 reads CASSLLGTGVTGELFF. DNA of the CDR3: TGTGCCAGCAGTTTACTGGGTACAGGAGTAACCGGGGAGCTGTTTTTT. The gene calls are TRBV28 and TRBJ2-2; D is possibly TRBD1 (5 bases). Trimming took 2 bases from V and 5 from J, leaving 15 bases between them. This CDR3 has 16 amino acids. Germline V gives CDR1 MDHEN, CDR2 SYDVKM.

This clone showed up just a few times. A much larger clone sits a single nucleotide away, making a read error possible. This chain links TRBV5-5 with TRBJ1-5; TRBD1 is a possible D gene (6 bases). Germline V gene lookup returns CDR1 SGHKS and CDR2 YYEKEE (reference sequence). This CDR3 contains 15 residues. The V end lost 1 base, the J end lost 0 bases, and 8 bases lay between the germline ends. CDR3 loop: CASSLQGYSNQPQHF. The CDR3 region has the DNA TGTGCCAGCAGCTTGCAGGGGTATAGCAATCAGCCCCAGCATTTT. The full variable domain, completed using reference TRBV5-5 and TRBJ1-5, is DAGVTQSPTHLIKTRGQQVTLRCSPISGHKSVSWYQQVLGQGPQFIFQYYEKEERGRGNFPDRFSARQFPNYSSELNVNALLLGDSALYLCASSLQGYSNQPQHFGDGTRLSIL.

In its sample, this clone was seen once. This chain links TRBV5-1 with TRBJ2-2; no clear D gene. Germline CDR1 and CDR2: SGHRS and YFSETQ. The length of the CDR3 is 15 residues. V shed 5 bases and J shed 4 bases, with 15 bases lying between them. CDR3 loop: CASSPSNIPTGELFF. CDR3 sequence (DNA): TGCGCCAGCAGTCCCTCAAACATCCCCACCGGGGAGCTGTTTTTT.

This chain uses TRBV2 with TRBJ1-2; tentative D call: TRBD1 (5 bases). This CDR3 is 16 amino acids long. V was pared by 10 bases and J by 0 bases, with 21 bases between. Per germline, CDR1 SNHLY and CDR2 FYNNEI. CDR3 bases: TGTGCCACCATCCGAACCACCGACAGAGCTAACTATGGCTACACCTTC. Encoded protein: CATIRTTDRANYGYTF.

This chain links TRBV19 with TRBJ1-2; D call uncertain. V lost 7 bases to trimming and J lost 2 bases, with 8 bases between them. The CDR3 is 12 amino acids. CDR1 LNHDA and CDR2 SQIVND come from the germline V gene (reference sequence). This CDR3 is CASMQRNYGYTF. DNA of the CDR3: TGTGCCAGTATGCAGCGCAACTATGGCTACACCTTC.

The table lists this clone with a few counts. The chain employs TRBV2 and TRBJ1-5; D perhaps matches TRBD1 (6 bases). V was cut by 6 bases and J by 4 bases, with 10 bases left in between. The CDR3 is made up of 13 amino acids. Germline V CDR1 and CDR2: SNHLY, FYNNEI. The CDR3 nucleotides read TGTGCCAGCAGCCCCCAGGGGAATCAGCCCCAGCATTTT. It encodes CASSPQGNQPQHF.